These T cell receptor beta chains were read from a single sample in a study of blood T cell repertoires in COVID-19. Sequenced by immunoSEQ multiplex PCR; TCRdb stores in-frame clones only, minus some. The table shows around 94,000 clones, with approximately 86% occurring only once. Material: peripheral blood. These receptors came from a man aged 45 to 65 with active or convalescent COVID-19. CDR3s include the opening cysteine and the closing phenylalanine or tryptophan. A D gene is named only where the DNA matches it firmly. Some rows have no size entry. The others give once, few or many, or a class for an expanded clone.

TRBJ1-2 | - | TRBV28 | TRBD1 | TGTGCCAGCAGAAGACAGGGGGCGCTGGGCTACACCTTC | CASRRQGALGYTF
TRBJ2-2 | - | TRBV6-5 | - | TGTGCCAGCAGCTCGGGGGGCGCGAACACCGGGGAGCTGTTTTTT | CASSSGGANTGELFF
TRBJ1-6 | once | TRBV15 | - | TGTGCCACCAGCAGAGCTCGGGGGATGAATTCACCCCTCCACTTT | CATSRARGMNSPLHF
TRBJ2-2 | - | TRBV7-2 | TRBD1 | TGTGCCAGCAGCTCAGACAGGGGGCGCGGCACCGGGGAGCTGTTTTTT | CASSSDRGRGTGELFF
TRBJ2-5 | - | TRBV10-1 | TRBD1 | TGCGCCAGCAGTGAGTCGGGACAGCAAGAGACCCAGTACTTC | CASSESGQQETQYF
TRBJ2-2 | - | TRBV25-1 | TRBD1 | TGTGCCAGCGCCCCTCGTGGGACAGGGCGCACCGGGGAGCTGTTTTTT | CASAPRGTGRTGELFF
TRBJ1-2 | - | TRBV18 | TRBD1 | TGTGCCAGCTCACCGGGACAGGGGGAACTAGGAGGCTACACCTTC | CASSPGQGELGGYTF
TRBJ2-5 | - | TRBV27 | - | - | CASSSSTGIKETQYF
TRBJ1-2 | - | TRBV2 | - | TGTGCCAGCAGTGACAGTCCCTATGGCTACACCTTC | CASSDSPYGYTF
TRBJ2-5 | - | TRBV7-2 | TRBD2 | TGTGCCAGCAGCTTAGGGACTAGCGGGGGGGAATTGTGGGAGACCCAGTACTTC | CASSLGTSGGELWETQYF
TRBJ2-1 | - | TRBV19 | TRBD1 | TGTGCCAGTAGTTCGGGACAGGGGACCAATGAGCAGTTCTTC | CASSSGQGTNEQFF
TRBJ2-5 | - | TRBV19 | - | TGTGCCAGTAGTATTGAGGACCGGGGGCAAGAGACCCAGTACTTC | CASSIEDRGQETQYF
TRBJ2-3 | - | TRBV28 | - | TGTGCCAGCAGTTTAACAGGGAGCACAGATACGCAGTATTTT | CASSLTGSTDTQYF
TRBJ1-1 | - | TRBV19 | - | TGTGCCAGTACCCCTTCAGGGATGAAGGTGAACACTGAAGCTTTCTTT | CASTPSGMKVNTEAFF
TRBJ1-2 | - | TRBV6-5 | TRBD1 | TGTGCCAGCAGTTACAGGGACAGGGGAGGCTACGGCTACACCTTC | CASSYRDRGGYGYTF
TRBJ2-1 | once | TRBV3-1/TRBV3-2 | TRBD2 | TGTGCCAGCAGCCAAGATACGGTACTAGCGCATGAGCAGTTCTTC | CASSQDTVLAHEQFF
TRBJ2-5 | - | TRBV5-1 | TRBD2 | TGCGCCAGCAGCTTGGTGGTAGGACTAGCGGGGGGCCAAGAGACCCAGTACTTC | CASSLVVGLAGGQETQYF
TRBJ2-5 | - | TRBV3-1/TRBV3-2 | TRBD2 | TGTGCCAGCAGCCAAGATCTTCCGAGCGGGGGGGCCGGAGAAGAGACCCAGTACTTC | CASSQDLPSGGAGEETQYF
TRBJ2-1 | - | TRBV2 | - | TGTGCCAGCAGGCGACTGGGTGAGCAGTTCTTC | CASRRLGEQFF
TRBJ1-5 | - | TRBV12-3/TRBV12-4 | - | TGTGCCAGCAGTTTTCAGATTGATCAGCCCCAGCATTTT | CASSFQIDQPQHF
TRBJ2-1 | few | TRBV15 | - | TGTGCCACCAGCAGAGATCCGGGGAGCTCCTACAATGAGCAGTTCTTC | CATSRDPGSSYNEQFF
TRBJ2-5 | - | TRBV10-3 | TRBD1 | TGTGCCATCAGTTCTCAGGGGGTTGGGGAGACCCAGTACTTC | CAISSQGVGETQYF
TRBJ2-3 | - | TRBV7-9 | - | TGTGCCAGCAGCTCCGGACAGCTTTCTAGCACAGATACGCAGTATTTT | CASSSGQLSSTDTQYF
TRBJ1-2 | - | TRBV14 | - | TGTGCCAGCAGCCAAGAACGGGTATCAGTCACCTTC | CASSQERVSVTF
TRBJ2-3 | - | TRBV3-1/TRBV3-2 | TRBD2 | TGTGCCAGCAGCCTGAGCGGGGCCGGGGAAGATACGCAGTATTTT | CASSLSGAGEDTQYF
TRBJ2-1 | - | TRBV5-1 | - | TGCGCCAGCAGCTTAGGGGGGGATAACAATGAGCAGTTCTTC | CASSLGGDNNEQFF
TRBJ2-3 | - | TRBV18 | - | TGTGCCAGCTCACCCCAGGGGGCAGCGGGGCAAGATACGCAGTATTTT | CASSPQGAAGQDTQYF
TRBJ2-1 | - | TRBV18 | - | TGTGCCAGCTCACCACAAGAGGTAGTATATGAGCAGTTCTTC | CASSPQEVVYEQFF
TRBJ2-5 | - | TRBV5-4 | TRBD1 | TGTGCCAGCAGCTTGGGGGACAGGGAGCAAGAGACCCAGTACTTC | CASSLGDREQETQYF
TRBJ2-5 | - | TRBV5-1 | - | TGCGCCAGCAGCTTGGCGCCACCCAGAGGGGAGACCCAGTACTTC | CASSLAPPRGETQYF
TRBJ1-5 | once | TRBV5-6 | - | TGTGCCAGCAGCTTGGACAGTCGGCCCAATCAGCCCCAGCATTTT | CASSLDSRPNQPQHF
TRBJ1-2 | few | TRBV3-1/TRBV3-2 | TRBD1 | TGTGCCAGCAGCCAAGATACAGGGGGAGGCGGCTACACCTTC | CASSQDTGGGGYTF
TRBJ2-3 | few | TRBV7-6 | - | TGTGCCAGCAGCTATAGCGGAGATAGCACAGATACGCAGTATTTT | CASSYSGDSTDTQYF
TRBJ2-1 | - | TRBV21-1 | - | TGTGCCAGCAGCAAAGCTACTAGCGGGGGGGCCAAGACCTACAATGAGCAGTTCTTC | CASSKATSGGAKTYNEQFF
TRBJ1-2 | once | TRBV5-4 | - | TGTGCCAGCACCACTCCAGGGGTACGGGGCTACACCTTC | CASTTPGVRGYTF
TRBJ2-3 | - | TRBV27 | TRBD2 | TGTGCCAGCACGAGCGGGGGGGCTGAGTGGGCAGATACGCAGTATTTT | CASTSGGAEWADTQYF
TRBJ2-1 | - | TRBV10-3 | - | TGTGCCATCACTTCCCAGGGGATCTACAATGAGCAGTTCTTC | CAITSQGIYNEQFF
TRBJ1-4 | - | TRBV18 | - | TGTGCCAGCTCACCGAGTTTATACGGGGATGAAAAACTGTTTTTT | CASSPSLYGDEKLFF
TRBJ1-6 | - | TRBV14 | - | TGTGCCAGCAGCCAAGATGGCGGGAATTCACCCCTCCACTTT | CASSQDGGNSPLHF
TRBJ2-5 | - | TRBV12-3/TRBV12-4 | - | TGTGCCAGCAGGCTGGGGCTGAGAGAGACCCAGTACTTC | CASRLGLRETQYF
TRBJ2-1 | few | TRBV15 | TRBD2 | TGTGCCACCAGCAGAGGGAGGCTAGCGGGGGGGAGCTCCTACAATGAGCAGTTCTTC | CATSRGRLAGGSSYNEQFF
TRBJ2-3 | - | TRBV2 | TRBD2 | TGTGCCAGCACGACTCCCCGGGGCGGGAGCGGGGCAGATACGCAGTATTTT | CASTTPRGGSGADTQYF
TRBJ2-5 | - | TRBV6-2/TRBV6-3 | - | TGTGCCAGCAGTTACTCGAGGTATCCGACGGTGGAGACCCAGTACTTC | CASSYSRYPTVETQYF
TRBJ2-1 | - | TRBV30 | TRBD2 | TGTGCCTGTACTAATTCCGGGACTAGCGGGGGGGTCTTTGGTGAGCAGTTCTTC | CACTNSGTSGGVFGEQFF
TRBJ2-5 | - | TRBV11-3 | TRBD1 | TGTGCCAGCAGCCGGACAGGGGGGGAGGAGACCCAGTACTTC | CASSRTGGEETQYF
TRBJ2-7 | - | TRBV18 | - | TGTGCCAGCTCACCGGCCGCCTCTGCCGAGCAGTACTTC | CASSPAASAEQYF
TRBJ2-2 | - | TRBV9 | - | TGTGCCAGCCGCAAAAACCCCGGTTTGGCCGGGGAGCTGTTTTTT | CASRKNPGLAGELFF
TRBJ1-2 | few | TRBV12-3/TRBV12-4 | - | TGTGCCAGCAGTTCGCTAAATGGCTACACCTTC | CASSSLNGYTF
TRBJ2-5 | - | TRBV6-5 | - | TGTGCCAGCAGGACGACAGTCCGAGAGACCCAGTACTTC | CASRTTVRETQYF
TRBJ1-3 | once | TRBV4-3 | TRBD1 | TGCGCCAGCAGCCTCGACAGGGCCGTGGAAAACACCATATATTTT | CASSLDRAVENTIYF
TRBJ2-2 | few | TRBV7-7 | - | TGTGCCAGCAGCCGAACTCAGGGTCTCTCGAACACCGGGGAGCTGTTTTTT | CASSRTQGLSNTGELFF
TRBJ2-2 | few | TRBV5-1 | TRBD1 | TGCGCCAGCAGTCTAACCGGGACAGGGAGTGCCGGGGAGCTGTTTTTT | CASSLTGTGSAGELFF